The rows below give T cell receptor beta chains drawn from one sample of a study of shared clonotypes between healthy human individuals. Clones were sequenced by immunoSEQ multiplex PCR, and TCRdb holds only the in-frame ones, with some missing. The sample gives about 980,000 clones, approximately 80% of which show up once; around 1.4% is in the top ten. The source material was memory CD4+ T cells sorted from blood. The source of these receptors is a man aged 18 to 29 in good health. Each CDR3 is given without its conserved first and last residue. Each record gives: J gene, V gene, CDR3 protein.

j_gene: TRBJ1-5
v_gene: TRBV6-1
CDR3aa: ASRDQGHQPQH

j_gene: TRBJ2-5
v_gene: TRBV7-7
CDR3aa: ASSSREALRETQY

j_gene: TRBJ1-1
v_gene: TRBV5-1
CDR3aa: ASSGSGGRGNTEAF

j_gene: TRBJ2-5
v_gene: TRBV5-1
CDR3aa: ASSLDPGGTQY

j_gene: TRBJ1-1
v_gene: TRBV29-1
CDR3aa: SVHYLTGMSTEAF

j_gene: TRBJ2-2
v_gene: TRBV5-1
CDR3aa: ASSLADRKNTGELF

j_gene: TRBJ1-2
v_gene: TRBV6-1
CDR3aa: ASNEIDRGSGYT

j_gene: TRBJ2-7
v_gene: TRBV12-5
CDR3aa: ASGLGTGTRLPYEQY

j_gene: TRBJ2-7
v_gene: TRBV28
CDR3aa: ASSLSTSVIYEQY

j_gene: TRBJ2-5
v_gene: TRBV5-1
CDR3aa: ASSGSGTSSETQY

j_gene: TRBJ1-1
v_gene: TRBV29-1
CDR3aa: SGQKSGGLTEAF

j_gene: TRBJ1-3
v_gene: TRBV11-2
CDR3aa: ASSPLTVLSGNTIY

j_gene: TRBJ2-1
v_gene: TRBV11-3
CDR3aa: ASSNYGQGNNEQF

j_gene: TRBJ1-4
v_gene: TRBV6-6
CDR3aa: ASSGISFRTNEKLF

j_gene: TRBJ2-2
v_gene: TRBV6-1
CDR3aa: ASGRTRVTGELF

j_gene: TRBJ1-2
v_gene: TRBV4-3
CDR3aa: ASSQVVLHGYT